This is a list of T cell receptor beta chains from one sample in a study of T-cell memory formation after mild COVID-19. TCRdb re-called the 5' RACE reads with MiXCR, one entry per CDR3 protein. This table holds roughly 400,000 distinct CDR3 sequences, 24% found once. Sequencing was performed on PBMCs or a T cell subset sorted from them (not recorded which). The source of these receptors is an adult woman who had mild COVID-19 (a few samples of this study predate the infection). Cell type and time point are not known. CDR3s include the opening cysteine and the closing phenylalanine or tryptophan. Each record gives: V gene, clone size, D gene, J gene, CDR3 protein, CDR3 DNA. A D gene is named only where the DNA matches it firmly. Not all rows give a size; the values are once, few, many and, for expanded clones, a class.

TRBV7-2	NA	TRBD1	TRBJ2-4	CASSPGQGAGGIQYF	TGTGCCAGCAGCCCTGGACAGGGGGCAGGAGGCATTCAGTACTTC
TRBV6-6	few	TRBD1	TRBJ2-7	CASSFPGTGSYEQYF	TGTGCCAGCAGTTTCCCCGGGACAGGCTCCTACGAGCAGTACTTC
TRBV6-6	NA	TRBD2	TRBJ2-1	CASSYSSGGANEQFF	TGTGCCAGCAGTTACTCTAGCGGGGGGGCAAATGAGCAGTTCTTC
TRBV5-1	NA	NA	TRBJ1-4	CASSLGGARSEKLFF	TGCGCCAGCAGCTTGGGAGGGGCAAGGAGCGAAAAACTGTTTTTT
TRBV12-3/TRBV12-4	NA	NA	TRBJ2-7	CASGLVGEQYF	TGTGCCAGCGGTCTAGTCGGCGAGCAGTACTTC
TRBV29-1	NA	NA	TRBJ2-1	CSVEGRGGYNEQFF	TGCAGCGTTGAAGGCAGGGGGGGATACAATGAGCAGTTCTTC
TRBV4-1	NA	TRBD1	TRBJ2-7	CASSQPTGNYEQYF	TGCGCCAGCAGCCAACCGACAGGGAACTACGAGCAGTACTTC
TRBV6-1	few	NA	TRBJ2-1	CASTRTWEASYNEQFF	TGTGCCAGCACCCGAACGTGGGAGGCCTCCTACAATGAGCAGTTCTTC
TRBV4-1	NA	NA	TRBJ1-5	CASSKGGLSGQPQHF	TGCGCCAGCAGCAAGGGGGGGCTTTCGGGTCAGCCCCAGCATTTT
TRBV4-3	few	NA	TRBJ2-7	CASSHDRAQYYEQYF	TGCGCCAGCAGTCACGATCGGGCCCAGTACTACGAGCAGTACTTC
TRBV3-1	few	NA	TRBJ2-3	CASRSRGATDTQYF	TGTGCCAGCCGGTCCCGGGGAGCCACAGATACGCAGTATTTT
TRBV6-6	NA	NA	TRBJ1-3	CASSGQRTGNTIYF	TGTGCCAGCAGCGGTCAACGTACTGGAAACACCATATATTTT
TRBV12-3/TRBV12-4	few	TRBD1	TRBJ1-2	CASSLDRAGGYTF	TGTGCCAGCAGTTTGGACAGGGCAGGGGGCTACACCTTC
TRBV5-4	NA	NA	TRBJ2-7	CASSSRPYEQYF	TGTGCCAGCAGCTCCCGACCCTACGAGCAGTACTTC
TRBV15	few	NA	TRBJ2-2	CATSRDPGHIGPGELFF	TGTGCCACCAGCAGGGATCCGGGACACATAGGGCCCGGGGAGCTGTTTTTT
TRBV7-3	NA	NA	TRBJ2-2	CASSQGGGGELFF	TGTGCCAGCAGCCAAGGCGGCGGCGGGGAGCTGTTTTTT
TRBV7-9	few	TRBD1	TRBJ1-4	CASSSYRGTNEKLFF	TGTGCCAGCAGCTCTTACAGGGGAACTAATGAAAAACTGTTTTTT
TRBV20-1	many	NA	TRBJ2-1	CSARASSHEQFF	TGCAGTGCTAGAGCCTCCTCCCATGAGCAGTTCTTC
TRBV5-1	few	NA	TRBJ2-7	CASSGRDKSYEQYF	TGCGCCAGCAGCGGCCGGGACAAGTCCTACGAGCAGTACTTC
TRBV29-1	NA	NA	TRBJ1-1	CSVASLGQSNTEAFF	TGCAGCGTTGCATCTTTGGGGCAGTCCAACACTGAAGCTTTCTTT
TRBV11-2	few	TRBD1	TRBJ2-1	CASTPLGQVPGEQFF	TGTGCCAGCACCCCCCTGGGACAGGTCCCCGGGGAGCAGTTCTTC
TRBV12-3/TRBV12-4	NA	NA	TRBJ1-1	CASGNKGGKEAEAFF	TGTGCCAGCGGGAATAAGGGAGGGAAGGAGGCTGAAGCTTTCTTT
TRBV6-5	few	TRBD2	TRBJ2-1	CASSYGGRGEQFF	TGTGCCAGCAGTTACGGCGGGAGGGGTGAGCAGTTCTTC
TRBV5-6	few	NA	TRBJ2-3	CASSLLDTDTQYF	TGTGCCAGCAGCCTGCTAGATACAGATACGCAGTATTTT
TRBV19	few	NA	TRBJ1-2	CASTRDTSPRYTF	TGTGCCAGTACCAGGGACACAAGCCCCCGCTACACCTTC
TRBV6-5	few	NA	TRBJ1-2	CASSFQAVSLYGYTF	TGTGCCAGCAGTTTTCAAGCGGTGAGCCTCTATGGCTACACCTTC
TRBV7-6	NA	TRBD1	TRBJ2-7	CASSLESGTGFYEQYF	TGTGCCAGCAGCTTGGAGTCCGGGACAGGGTTCTACGAGCAGTACTTC
TRBV4-3	NA	TRBD1	TRBJ2-6	CASSQVAGGVGANVLTF	TGCGCCAGCAGCCAAGTGGCAGGGGGCGTTGGGGCCAACGTCCTGACTTTC
TRBV7-6	few	TRBD1	TRBJ2-7	CASSLGGQASYEQYF	TGTGCCAGCAGCTTAGGGGGACAGGCCTCCTACGAGCAGTACTTC
TRBV20-1	NA	NA	TRBJ2-7	CSAREVGRAGEQYF	TGCAGTGCTAGAGAGGTTGGCAGGGCCGGGGAGCAGTACTTC
TRBV11-2	few	TRBD2	TRBJ2-1	CASSLGTSGRRHEQFF	TGTGCCAGCAGCTTAGGAACTAGCGGGAGGAGACATGAGCAGTTCTTC
TRBV7-9	NA	NA	TRBJ2-3	CASSLVVRVSTDTQYF	TGTGCCAGCAGCTTAGTGGTCAGGGTATCGACAGATACGCAGTATTTT
TRBV6-1	NA	NA	TRBJ2-4	CASSEKTGRNIQYF	TGTGCCAGCAGTGAAAAAACCGGGAGAAACATTCAGTACTTC
TRBV4-3	NA	NA	TRBJ1-3	CASSQGSGTGNTIYF	TGCGCCAGCAGCCAAGGGTCTGGGACTGGAAACACCATATATTTT
TRBV6-6	few	TRBD1	TRBJ1-5	CASSETGWGQPQHF	TGTGCCAGCAGTGAGACAGGGTGGGGTCAGCCCCAGCATTTT
TRBV6-2/TRBV6-3	NA	NA	TRBJ2-1	CASSPRAPMVNEQFF	TGTGCCAGCAGTCCCCGGGCCCCGATGGTGAATGAGCAGTTCTTC
TRBV11-2	NA	NA	TRBJ2-3	CASSLEYTQYF	TGTGCCAGCAGCTTAGAATATACGCAGTATTTT
TRBV12-3/TRBV12-4	NA	TRBD2	TRBJ2-3	CASSLVAGVADTQYF	TGTGCCAGCAGTTTAGTAGCGGGGGTGGCAGATACGCAGTATTTT
TRBV7-3	few	NA	TRBJ1-2	CASSTEPGSYGYTF	TGTGCCAGCAGCACAGAACCAGGGAGCTATGGCTACACCTTC
TRBV6-1	few	TRBD1	TRBJ2-5	CASSARDSQETQYF	TGTGCCAGCAGCGCTCGGGACAGTCAGGAGACCCAGTACTTC
TRBV7-9	few	NA	TRBJ1-3	CASSFAGDGNTIYF	TGTGCCAGCAGCTTCGCAGGGGACGGAAACACCATATATTTT
TRBV20-1	NA	TRBD1	TRBJ2-7	CSAPGQGASEQYF	TGCAGTGCTCCAGGACAGGGGGCGTCCGAGCAGTACTTC
TRBV9	few	NA	TRBJ2-1	CASSVGVQNNEQFF	TGTGCCAGCAGCGTAGGGGTTCAGAACAATGAGCAGTTCTTC
TRBV11-2	NA	NA	TRBJ2-5	CSSSFTRAGQETQYF	TGTTCCAGCAGCTTCACGAGGGCTGGGCAAGAGACCCAGTACTTC
TRBV5-6	few	NA	TRBJ1-2	CASSSELTLLGYGYTF	TGTGCCAGCAGCTCGGAACTGACCCTTCTGGGCTATGGCTACACCTTC
TRBV2	few	NA	TRBJ1-5	CASSEIAGAGNQPQHF	TGTGCCAGCAGTGAAATCGCGGGTGCGGGCAATCAGCCCCAGCATTTT
TRBV7-2	few	TRBD2	TRBJ2-3	CASSLVGTSGGSDTQYF	TGTGCCAGCAGCTTAGTGGGCACTAGCGGGGGATCAGATACGCAGTATTTT
TRBV19	NA	NA	TRBJ2-3	CASSPRWGASTDTQYF	TGTGCCAGTAGTCCCCGGTGGGGGGCCAGCACAGATACGCAGTATTTT
TRBV11-2	NA	NA	TRBJ1-1	CASSSGSRVGTEAFF	TGTGCCAGCAGCTCTGGGAGTAGGGTGGGAACTGAAGCTTTCTTT
TRBV3-1	NA	NA	TRBJ1-1	CASSQDRVLPNTEAFF	TGTGCCAGCAGCCAAGATCGGGTACTACCCAACACTGAAGCTTTCTTT
TRBV7-6	NA	NA	TRBJ2-7	CASSFTDRSHFYEQYF	TGTGCCAGCAGCTTTACAGACAGGTCCCACTTCTACGAGCAGTACTTC
TRBV7-9	NA	TRBD1	TRBJ2-2	CASSSGQGPGELFF	TGTGCCAGCAGCTCGGGACAGGGGCCCGGGGAGCTGTTTTTT